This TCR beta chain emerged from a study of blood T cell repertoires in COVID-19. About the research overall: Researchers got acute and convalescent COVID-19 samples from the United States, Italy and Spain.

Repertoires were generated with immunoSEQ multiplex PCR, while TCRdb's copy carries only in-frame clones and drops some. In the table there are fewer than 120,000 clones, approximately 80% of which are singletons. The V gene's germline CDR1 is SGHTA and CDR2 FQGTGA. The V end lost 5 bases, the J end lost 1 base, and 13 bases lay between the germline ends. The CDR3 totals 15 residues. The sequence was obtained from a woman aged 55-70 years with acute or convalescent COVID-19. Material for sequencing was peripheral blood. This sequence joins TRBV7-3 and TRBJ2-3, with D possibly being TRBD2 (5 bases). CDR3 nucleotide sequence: TGTGCCAGCAGCCTAGTATTCGGGGGCACAGATACGCAGTATTTT. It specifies CASSLVFGGTDTQYF.